This entry lists 21 T cell receptor beta chains sequenced from one sample in a study of Tregs in tolerant kidney transplant recipients. TCRdb's table, derived via immunoSEQ multiplex PCR, lists solely in-frame clones and lacks some. This table holds about 52,000 clones. Source: CD4+ T cells from blood, taken before the transplant. All receptors derive from a human donor who received a combined kidney and bone marrow transplant.

Note on this clone: The DNA ends 3 residues before the CDR3 does, and the rest of the CDR3 is filled in from the germline J gene. V is TRBV19 and J is TRBJ2-1; 7 positions match TRBD2. The CDR3 sequence is 13 residues long. Germline V gene lookup returns CDR1 LNHDA and CDR2 SQIVND (reference sequence). Trimming took 10 bases from V and 9 from J; bases not matched to a gene: 12. The DNA read from the CDR3 is TGTGCCACCGGAGGCGGGGGAACGAGTGAG. It specifies CATGGGGTSE. The entire CDR3 protein reads CATGGGGTSEQFF.

Details on this clone: The read terminates 3 residues ahead of where the CDR3 ends, so the germline J gene completes it. The rearrangement links TRBV7-2 to TRBJ2-5; tentative D call: TRBD1 (6 bases). Germline lookup yields CDR1 SGHTA and CDR2 FQGNSA. The CDR3 totals 15 residues. Deletions cut 4 bases from V and 1 base from J, with 13 bases between. This CDR3 is CASSSYGQSQETQYF. The sequenced part of the CDR3 DNA is TGTGCCAGCAGCTCCTACGGACAGTCCCAAGAGACC.

Worth noting for this clone: The CDR3 goes on 3 residues after the read ends, and that part is filled in from the germline J gene. The chain recombines TRBV5-1 with TRBJ2-5; 13 bases map to TRBD2. The germline CDR1 and CDR2 sequences are SGHRS and YFSETQ. This CDR3 has 15 residues. V lost 4 bases to trimming and J lost 4 bases; unmatched junction nucleotides: 4. Partial CDR3 DNA: TGCGCCAGCAGCCCCGGACTAGCGGGAGCAGAGACC. Translated, it gives CASSPGLAGAET. The entire CDR3 sequence reads CASSPGLAGAETQYF.

To note about this clone: The missing CDR3 end, 3 residues past where the read stops, is filled in from the germline J gene. V and J are TRBV20-1 and TRBJ1-5, with D maybe TRBD1 (5 bases). V dropped 0 bases and J dropped 5 bases, with 17 bases sitting between them. Germline V gene sequence: CDR1 DFQATT, CDR2 SNEGSKA (reference sequence). CDR3 size: 16 residues. CDR3 sequence: CSARDSGGFSHQPQHF. The sequenced part of the CDR3 DNA is TGCAGTGCTAGAGATTCCGGGGGGTTCTCCCATCAGCCC.

For this clone: The CDR3 end lies 3 residues beyond the end of the read and is filled in from the germline J gene. The chain recombines TRBV5-6 with TRBJ2-3; the D gene is possibly TRBD1 (6 bases). This CDR3 is 13 amino acids long. Trimming cost V 0 bases and J 7 bases, with 9 bases left between them. CDR1 SGHDT and CDR2 YYEEEE come from the germline V gene. CDR3 sequence reads: CASSLAGQNTQYF. The covered CDR3 bases are TGTGCCAGCAGCTTGGCCGGACAGAATACG.

In regard to this clone: The sequence runs out 3 residues before the end of the CDR3; the remainder is reconstructed from the germline J gene. V and J are TRBV30 and TRBJ2-3, with TRBD1 matching 8 bases. The CDR3 has 13 residues. V gave up 1 base and J gave up 6 bases; unmatched junction bases: 3. Germline V CDR1 and CDR2: GTSNPN, SVGIG (reference sequence). The CDR3 loop reads CAWSGAGGDTQYF. CDR3 DNA, as far as it was read: TGTGCCTGGAGTGGGGCAGGGGGCGATACG. Full variable domain (remainder filled in from reference TRBV30 and TRBJ2-3): SQTIHQWPATLVQPVGSPLSLECTVEGTSNPNLYWYRQAAGRGLQLLFYSVGIGQISSEVPQNLSASRPQDRQFILSSKKLLLSDSGFYLCAWSGAGGDTQYFGPGTRLTVL.

A word on this clone: The read comes to an end 3 residues before the CDR3 does, leaving the germline J gene to fill in the end. The chain is built from TRBV29-1 and TRBJ2-7; D possibly corresponds to TRBD2 (6 bases). V was pared by 5 bases and J by 2 bases, with 13 bases between. Per germline, CDR1 SQVTM and CDR2 ANQGSEA. CDR3 size: 13 residues. Incomplete CDR3 DNA: TGCAGCGTTCTTGGGGGGAGTCCCTACGAG. Translation: CSVLGGSPYE. The entire CDR3 protein reads CSVLGGSPYEQYF.

Of note for this clone: The read falls 3 residues short of the CDR3 end, and the missing part is taken from the germline J gene. V gene TRBV6-1 combines with J gene TRBJ1-1; D is undetermined. The length of the CDR3 is 13 residues. V shed 4 bases and J shed 1 base, with 7 bases lying between them. The germline gives CDR1 MNHNS, CDR2 SASEGT. The CDR3 loop is CASSVRGNTEAFF. The CDR3 DNA, read in part, is TGTGCCAGCAGTGTTCGGGGGAACACTGAA.

Remarks on this clone: The sequenced fragment ends 3 residues before the CDR3 boundary, so the rest is inferred from the germline J gene. The V gene is TRBV19, the J gene TRBJ2-6; 10 nucleotides line up with TRBD1. In germline, CDR1 is LNHDA, CDR2 SQIVND (reference sequence). The J segment lost 1 base and the V segment lost 7 bases, leaving 7 bases of the junction unmatched. CDR3 length equals 17 residues. CDR3 amino acids: CASMGGQGWSGANVLTF. CDR3 DNA (partial): TGTGCCAGTATGGGGGGACAGGGGTGGTCTGGGGCCAACGTC. Full variable domain (missing parts from reference TRBV19 and TRBJ2-6): DGGITQSPKYLFRKEGQNVTLSCEQNLNHDAMYWYRQDPGQGLRLIYYSQIVNDFQKGDIAEGYSVSREKKESFPLTVTSAQKNPTAFYLCASMGGQGWSGANVLTFGAGSRLTVL.

In the case of this clone: Sequence at one end of the junction differs from germline and may be a read error. CDR3 in amino acids: CGARTSGRGDTQYF. CDR3 DNA, as far as it was read: TGCGGTGCTAGGACTAGCGGGAGGGGGGATACG. The V and J genes are TRBV20-1 and TRBJ2-3, with 15 nucleotides matching TRBD2. The CDR3 goes on 3 residues after the read ends, and that part is filled in from the germline J gene. Germline V lookup: CDR1 DFQATT, CDR2 SNEGSKA (reference sequence). This CDR3 contains 14 residues.

As for this clone: The read stops 3 residues short of the end of the CDR3; the missing end is completed from the germline J gene. V and J are TRBV20-1 and TRBJ1-4; D gene uncertain. The CDR3 runs to 16 residues. V was trimmed by 3 bases and J by 0 bases, leaving 14 bases between them. From germline, CDR1 is DFQATT and CDR2 SNEGSKA (reference sequence). The DNA read from the CDR3 is TGCAGTGCTAGTATCAGTTCCCTAGCAACTAATGAAAAA. This translates into CSASISSLATNEK. The entire CDR3 is CSASISSLATNEKLFF.

Comment on this clone: With the read ending 3 residues before the CDR3 end, the germline J gene is used to fill in that end. The J gene is TRBJ2-3, the V gene TRBV20-1; TRBD1 matches 7 bases. The CDR3 contains 15 residues. CDR1 and CDR2 from the germline V gene are DFQATT and SNEGSKA (reference sequence). With V trimmed by 5 bases and J by 0 bases, 8 bases remained unmatched. Incomplete CDR3 DNA: TGCAGTGCTCCTCCGACAGGGCCTAGCACAGATACG. This encodes CSAPPTGPSTDT. In full, the CDR3 reads CSAPPTGPSTDTQYF.

A note on this clone: The read is 3 residues too short to cover the CDR3 end, so that end is filled in from the germline J gene. V gene TRBV19 combines with J gene TRBJ1-5, with D maybe TRBD1 (6 bases). The CDR3 runs to 16 residues. Deletions cut 2 bases from V and 0 bases from J, with 11 bases between. The germline gives CDR1 LNHDA, CDR2 SQIVND (reference sequence). The CDR3 DNA, read in part, is TGTGCCAGTAGTATACGACTGGGGGCTAGCAATCAGCCC. Protein sequence: CASSIRLGASNQP. The full CDR3 reads CASSIRLGASNQPQHF.

About this clone itself: The read comes to an end 3 residues before the CDR3 does, leaving the germline J gene to fill in the end. This sequence joins TRBV5-5 and TRBJ1-2; D is perhaps TRBD1 (5 bases). The V and J ends lost 3 bases and 5 bases respectively, with 14 bases between them. The CDR3 extends over 14 amino acids. The germline V gene has CDR1 SGHKS and CDR2 YYEKEE (reference sequence). The chain's CDR3 is CASSSQDGGYGYTF. The DNA read from the CDR3 is TGTGCCAGCAGCTCCCAAGACGGGGGGTATGGC.

The covered CDR3 bases are TGTGCCAGTAGTATCGGGATAGGGGGCGGCACAGATACG. Translated, it gives CASSIGIGGGTDT. In full, the CDR3 reads CASSIGIGGGTDTQYF. This chain links TRBV19 with TRBJ2-3, with 7 bases fitting TRBD1. The read ends 3 residues before the CDR3 terminus; that terminus is restored from the germline J gene. V dropped 3 bases and J dropped 1; count of bases not matched to a gene: 7. This CDR3 spans 16 amino acids. The germline V gene encodes CDR1 LNHDA and CDR2 SQIVND (reference sequence).

Comment on this clone: The CDR3 end lies 3 residues beyond the end of the read and is filled in from the germline J gene. This rearrangement joins TRBV20-1 to TRBJ1-4; 7 bases map to TRBD1. This CDR3 comprises 14 residues. V shed 6 bases, J shed 5 bases, and the junction held 9 bases outside the gene matches. CDR1 is DFQATT, CDR2 SNEGSKA, per germline (reference sequence). The CDR3 DNA, read in part, is TGCAGTGCAAGTAGGGACAGAGAAAATGAAAAA. It codes for CSASRDRENEK. The CDR3 reads in full as CSASRDRENEKLFF.

As to this clone: The read gets to within 3 residues of the CDR3 end, and the germline J gene fills in the rest. The rearrangement links TRBV19 to TRBJ1-5; tentatively, D is TRBD1 (6 bases). The CDR3 runs to 14 residues. V lost 0 bases and J 7 bases, leaving 10 bases between the germline ends. Per the germline V gene, CDR1 is LNHDA and CDR2 is SQIVND (reference sequence). The CDR3 bases that were read are TGTGCCAGTAGTATAGATCAGGGGCTACAGCCC. Translated: CASSIDQGLQP. The entire CDR3 reads CASSIDQGLQPQHF.

As regards this clone: The read ends 3 residues shy of where the CDR3 ends; the end is completed using the germline J gene. The V call is TRBV18, the J call TRBJ1-2; 10 nucleotides align to TRBD1. Trimming removed 5 bases from V and 2 bases from J; junction bases left unmatched: 8. The CDR3 extends over 16 amino acids. Germline loops: CDR1 KGHSH, CDR2 LQKENI. The chain's CDR3 is CASSARQGAQNYGYTF. The CDR3 bases that were read are TGTGCCAGCTCAGCCCGACAGGGGGCGCAGAACTATGGC.

Turning to this clone: The CDR3 end is not reached by the read, which stops 3 residues before it; the germline J gene fills it in. The V and J genes are TRBV18 and TRBJ1-1, with D uncertain. The V and J ends lost 0 bases and 0 bases respectively, with 8 bases between them. CDR3 length: 15 residues. Germline CDR1 KGHSH, CDR2 LQKENI. The CDR3 protein is CASSPPQAMNTEAFF. The covered CDR3 bases are TGTGCCAGCTCACCACCGCAGGCCATGAACACTGAA. Together with reference TRBV18 and TRBJ1-1, the CDR3 gives the full variable domain: NAGVMQNPRHLVRRRGQEARLRCSPMKGHSHVYWYRQLPEEGLKFMVYLQKENIIDESGMPKERFSAEFPKEGPSILRIQQVVRGDSAAYFCASSPPQAMNTEAFFGQGTRLTVV.

Note on this clone: The read halts 3 residues ahead of the CDR3 end, with the missing end drawn from the germline J gene. This chain connects TRBV7-6 to TRBJ2-5; 8 bases match TRBD2. Germline CDR1 reads SGHVS; CDR2 reads FNYEAQ. CDR3 length: 14 residues. The J segment lost 5 bases and the V segment lost 4 bases, leaving 6 bases of the junction unmatched. CDR3 region: CASSWRGVSETQYF. The CDR3 bases that were read are TGTGCCAGCAGCTGGCGGGGGGTCTCTGAGACC.

As for this clone: The sequence runs out 3 residues before the end of the CDR3; the remainder is reconstructed from the germline J gene. The chain employs TRBV6-2 or TRBV6-3 and TRBJ2-7, with D possibly matching TRBD1 (6 bases). CDR1 is MNHEY, CDR2 SVGEGT, per germline. Trimming shortened V by 2 bases and J by 5 bases, and 13 bases separated the two germline ends. This CDR3 region has 14 residues. The CDR3 sequence: CASSYPRGGHEQYF. Partial CDR3 DNA: TGTGCCAGCAGTTACCCCAGGGGTGGCCACGAG.